The 24 T cell receptor beta chains reported below all come from one sample, sequenced in a study of blood T cell repertoires in COVID-19. Assay used: immunoSEQ multiplex PCR; TCRdb lists only in-frame clones, some missing. Of roughly 90,000 clones listed, around 84% are singletons. The sample taken for sequencing was peripheral blood. These receptors were obtained from an elderly man with acute or convalescent COVID-19.

V gene TRBV19 combines with J gene TRBJ1-2; the D gene is possibly TRBD1 (6 bases). Trimming left V 1 base short and J 4 bases short, with 10 bases between. Germline V CDR1 and CDR2: LNHDA, SQIVND (reference sequence). The CDR3 extends over 14 amino acids. The CDR3 reads CASSIGDTPYGYTF. The CDR3 nucleotides are TGTGCCAGTAGTATAGGGGACACCCCCTATGGCTACACCTTC.

The chain links TRBV5-6 to TRBJ1-1, with D possibly TRBD1 on 6 matching bases. Germline-derived CDR1 and CDR2 are SGHDT and YYEEEE. Trimming shortened V by 4 bases and J by 3 bases, and 16 bases separated the two germline ends. CDR3 length: 15 amino acids. The CDR3 bases are TGTGCCAGCAGCCGGGGACATTTAACCGACACTGAAGCTTTCTTT. Translating gives CASSRGHLTDTEAFF.

The V and J genes are TRBV6-6 and TRBJ2-5, with 12 bases lining up with TRBD2. The CDR3 is 15 residues long. V gave up 6 bases and J gave up 0 bases; unmatched junction bases: 2. Germline CDR1 and CDR2: MNHNY and SVGAGI (reference sequence). This chain's CDR3 is CASRGTSGYQETQYF. The CDR3 DNA is TGTGCCAGCAGGGGGACTAGCGGGTACCAAGAGACCCAGTACTTC.

This clone was detected once. The chain combines TRBV6-5 with TRBJ2-1; D might be TRBD2 (6 bases). The V end was cut by 6 bases, the J end by 8 bases, with 17 bases between. Germline-derived CDR1 and CDR2 are MNHEY and SVGAGI. The CDR3 has 14 residues. The CDR3 region has the DNA TGTGCCAGCAGGAATAGCGGAGAAGGCGATGAGCAGTTCTTC. Its protein is CASRNSGEGDEQFF.

V and J are TRBV27 and TRBJ2-7; TRBD2 matches 7 bases. This CDR3 region has 14 residues. In germline, CDR1 is MNHEY, CDR2 SMNVEV (reference sequence). V trimming: 5 bases; J trimming: 1 base; junction bases outside the gene matches: 5. CDR3 in DNA: TGTGCCAGCAGTACCGCGCGGGGGTCCTACGAGCAGTACTTC. Its protein is CASSTARGSYEQYF.

This chain links TRBV5-1 with TRBJ2-2; TRBD2 matches at 8 bases. This CDR3 has 17 amino acids. V lost 0 bases and J lost 4; bases outside the gene matches: 8. The germline V gene encodes CDR1 SGHRS and CDR2 YFSETQ. This CDR3 is CASSLVGLAGLTGELFF. CDR3 nucleotide sequence: TGCGCCAGCAGCTTGGTGGGGCTAGCGGGCCTCACCGGGGAGCTGTTTTTT.

This clone occurred a few times. This chain connects TRBV11-2 to TRBJ1-1; 7 bases agree with TRBD1. Trimming at V came to 5 bases and at J to 6 bases, leaving 9 bases not matched to a gene. The CDR3 covers 14 residues. CDR1 is SGHAT, CDR2 FQNNGV, per germline. The CDR3 DNA reads TGTGCCAGCAGCATAGGGGGCCAGGTCGCTGAAGCTTTCTTT. It is translated as CASSIGGQVAEAFF.

The rearrangement links TRBV9 to TRBJ1-1, with D possibly being TRBD1 (6 bases). Trimming removed 3 bases at V and 0 bases at J, with 9 bases between. Per the germline V gene, CDR1 is SGDLS and CDR2 is YYNGEE. This CDR3 region has 14 residues. The CDR3: CASSGRTVNTEAFF. The DNA of the CDR3 is TGTGCCAGCAGCGGACGGACAGTGAACACTGAAGCTTTCTTT.

This clone was counted a single time. This rearrangement joins TRBV7-2 to TRBJ2-5; 8 bases line up with TRBD2. This CDR3 comprises 15 residues. CDR1 is SGHTA, CDR2 FQGNSA, per germline. V shed 2 bases and J 3 bases; nucleotides not matched to a gene: 5. CDR3: CASSLWLSGKETQYF. Written as DNA, the CDR3 is TGTGCCAGCAGCTTATGGCTTAGCGGGAAAGAGACCCAGTACTTC.

This clone was seen a few times. The chain combines TRBV27 with TRBJ1-5, with 11 bases aligning to TRBD1. The germline gives CDR1 MNHEY, CDR2 SMNVEV (reference sequence). The CDR3 sequence is 15 residues long. The J segment lost 5 bases and the V segment lost 3 bases, leaving 3 bases of the junction unmatched. In nucleotides, the CDR3 is TGTGCCAGCAGTTTTGAGGGACAGGGGGATCAGCCCCAGCATTTT. Translated, it gives CASSFEGQGDQPQHF.

The rearrangement joins TRBV25-1 to TRBJ2-7, with TRBD1 matching over 10 bases. This CDR3 has 14 residues. The V and J ends lost 7 bases and 3 bases, in that order; junction bases with no gene match: 6. Germline V lookup: CDR1 MGHDK, CDR2 SYGVNS. CDR3 in amino acids: CASTLGTGDYEQYF. The CDR3 nucleotides are TGTGCCAGCACCCTAGGGACAGGGGACTACGAGCAGTACTTC.

Turning to this clone: At one boundary the junction diverges from the germline segment, which might be a read error. V and J are TRBV12-3 or TRBV12-4 and TRBJ1-2, with 7 positions matching TRBD1. CDR3 length equals 10 residues. In DNA form, the CDR3 reads TGTGCCAGCAGTACCGACAGGGCTCGCTTC. This encodes CASSTDRARF.

This chain connects TRBV24-1 to TRBJ1-4; 8 nucleotides align to TRBD1. Germline assignment: CDR1 KGHDR and CDR2 SFDVKD. After removal of 0 bases from V and 8 bases from J, the junction contained 16 bases not matched to a gene. The CDR3 contains 19 residues. The CDR3 region is CATSDLLRTGNPIHEKLFF. Written as DNA, the CDR3 is TGTGCCACCAGTGATTTGCTCCGGACAGGGAACCCCATCCACGAAAAACTGTTTTTT.

V is TRBV19 and J is TRBJ2-2; 13 nucleotides match TRBD2. The V gene's germline CDR1 is LNHDA and CDR2 SQIVND (reference sequence). There are 16 residues in the CDR3. The trim removed 1 base at V and 7 bases at J, leaving 3 bases unmatched. CDR3 sequence reads: CASSIGLAGGIGELFF. The DNA for the CDR3 is TGTGCCAGTAGTATAGGACTAGCGGGAGGTATCGGGGAGCTGTTTTTT.

This clone was seen only a few times. This chain connects TRBV7-3 to TRBJ1-2; D is undetermined. The V gene's germline CDR1 is SGHTA and CDR2 FQGTGA. Trimming removed 5 bases from V and 8 bases from J, with 24 bases in between. The CDR3 length is 16 residues. In DNA, the CDR3 is TGTGCCAGCAGCCCCGAACCGCTTGTGAACGGTCAAGGCTACACCTTC. It translates to CASSPEPLVNGQGYTF.

V is TRBV28 and J is TRBJ1-5; 7 bases fit TRBD1. Germline V gene sequence: CDR1 MDHEN, CDR2 SYDVKM. The CDR3 loop spans 14 amino acids. The V and J ends lost 7 bases and 1 base, in that order; junction bases with no gene match: 4. The CDR3 region has the DNA TGTGCCAGCACATTGGGACAGAGCAATCAGCCCCAGCATTTT. Its translation is CASTLGQSNQPQHF.

The chain employs TRBV11-3 and TRBJ2-1; possibly TRBD2 for D (6 bases). Germline-derived CDR1 and CDR2 are SGHNT and YENEEA. The CDR3 has 14 amino acids. V was pared by 4 bases and J by 4 bases, with 11 bases between. Here the CDR3 reads CASSYMGGYNEQFF. In DNA, the CDR3 is TGTGCCAGCAGCTATATGGGGGGATACAATGAGCAGTTCTTC.

The chain is built from TRBV7-9 and TRBJ2-2; maybe TRBD1 (6 bases). The V end was cut by 1 base, the J end by 1 base, with 7 bases between. This CDR3 comprises 15 residues. Germline-derived CDR1 and CDR2 are SEHNR and FQNEAQ (reference sequence). CDR3 loop: CASSLDRENTGELFF. CDR3 DNA sequence: TGTGCCAGCAGCTTAGACAGGGAGAACACCGGGGAGCTGTTTTTT.

The gene calls are TRBV3-1 (or the pseudogene TRBV3-2) and TRBJ1-2; TRBD1 aligns across 8 bases. Germline values: CDR1 LGHDT, CDR2 YNNKEL (reference sequence). This CDR3 region has 17 residues. Trimming cost V 1 base and J 1 base; bases outside gene matches: 8. The DNA of the CDR3 is TGTGCCAGCAGCCAAGGGGCCAGGGGGCTTAATAACTATGGCTACACCTTC. Protein: CASSQGARGLNNYGYTF.

In its sample, this clone was seen once. This chain connects TRBV5-1 to TRBJ2-5; 10 bases align to TRBD2. Germline-derived CDR1 and CDR2 are SGHRS and YFSETQ. J lost 3 bases, V lost 5 bases, and 13 bases had no gene match. This CDR3 has 17 amino acids. The DNA of the CDR3 is TGCGCCAGCAGTTTCTCCTTTTCTAGCGGGGGTGAAGAGACCCAGTACTTC. It translates to CASSFSFSSGGEETQYF.

V and J are TRBV28 and TRBJ1-1; D unresolved. Trimming removed 2 bases at V and 7 bases at J, with 5 bases between. Germline CDR1 reads MDHEN; CDR2 reads SYDVKM. The CDR3 is made up of 11 amino acids. CDR3 residues: CASSLLREAFF. CDR3 DNA: TGTGCCAGCAGTTTACTCCGTGAAGCTTTCTTT.

This clone was found a few times. The V call is TRBV24-1, the J call TRBJ2-1, with 9 bases identical to TRBD2. The CDR3 is made up of 16 amino acids. Per the germline V gene, CDR1 is KGHDR and CDR2 is SFDVKD. Trimming removed 4 bases from V and 0 bases from J; junction bases left unmatched: 3. CDR3 loop: CATSDPSGTSYNEQFF. The DNA for the CDR3 is TGTGCCACCAGTGACCCTAGCGGGACCTCCTACAATGAGCAGTTCTTC.

Turning to this clone: The same CDR3 can be traced to other DNA sequences in this sample. The rearrangement joins TRBV7-9 to TRBJ2-7, with D hard to call. CDR1 and CDR2 (germline): SEHNR, FQNEAQ (reference sequence). V was cut by 1 base and J by 3 bases, with 7 bases left in between. The CDR3 has 13 residues. The CDR3: CASSLGGNYEQYF. CDR3 bases: TGTGCCAGCAGCTTAGGAGGCAACTACGAGCAGTACTTC.

V gene TRBV11-2 combines with J gene TRBJ2-1; TRBD2 matches 8 bases. Trimming took 8 bases from V and 4 from J; bases not matched to a gene: 7. The germline V gene encodes CDR1 SGHAT and CDR2 FQNNGV. This CDR3 is built from 14 residues. The CDR3 loop reads CASSGTRGYNEQFF. CDR3 coding DNA: TGTGCCAGCTCCGGGACTAGGGGTTACAATGAGCAGTTCTTC.